This T cell receptor (beta chain) was found in a study of molecular identifiers for immune sequencing clone quantification. Based on a CD8+CD4-CCR7+CD45RA+ profile, naive CD8 T cells were sorted. From the PCR reads, TCRdb called clonotypes with MiXCR, one entry per CDR3 protein. The sample carries a few hundred thousand distinct CDR3 sequences, 20% to 25% recorded once. In its sample, this clonotype was seen a few times. From germline, CDR1 is MNHNS and CDR2 SASEGT. Deletions cut 2 bases from V and 5 bases from J, with 21 bases between. CDR3 length: 17 amino acids. The chain employs TRBV6-1 and TRBJ2-5; no clear D. Specimen: naive CD8+ T cells from blood, with Jurkat cell RNA spiked in. Regarding subset: FACS-sorted CD8+CD4-CCR7+CD45RA+ naive T cells. This clonotype was obtained from a human donor in good health. Some libraries in this study had Jurkat cell RNA spiked in. DNA for the CDR3: TGTGCCAGCAGTGAACTCCCCCCCGAGACACTTGACGAGACCCAGTACTTC. This sequence encodes CASSELPPETLDETQYF.